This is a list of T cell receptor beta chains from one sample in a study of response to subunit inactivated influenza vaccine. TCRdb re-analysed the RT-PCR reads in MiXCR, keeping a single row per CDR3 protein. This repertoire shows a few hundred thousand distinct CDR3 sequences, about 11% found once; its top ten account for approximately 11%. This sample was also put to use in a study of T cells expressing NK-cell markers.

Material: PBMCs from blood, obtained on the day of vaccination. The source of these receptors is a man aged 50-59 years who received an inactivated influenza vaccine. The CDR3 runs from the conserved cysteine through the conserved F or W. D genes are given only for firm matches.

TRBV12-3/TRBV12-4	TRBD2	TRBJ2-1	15	CASSSSRGGGNEQFF
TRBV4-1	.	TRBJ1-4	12	CASSQVREKLFF
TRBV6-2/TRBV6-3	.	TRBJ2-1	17	CASSYSPLGGLYNEQFF
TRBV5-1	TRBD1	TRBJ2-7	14	CASSLAWDRGEQYF
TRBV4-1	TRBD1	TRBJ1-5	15	CASSQGRTGGQPQHF
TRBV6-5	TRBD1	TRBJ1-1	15	CASSYLGTGRAEAFF
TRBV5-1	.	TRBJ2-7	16	CASSLIRRGRVDEQYF
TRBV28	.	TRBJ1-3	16	CASSLLGASSGNTIYF
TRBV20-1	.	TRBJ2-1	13	CSARDPGRYEQFF
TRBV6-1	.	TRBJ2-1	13	CASSELRQIDQFF
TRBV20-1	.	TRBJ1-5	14	CSAREIQANQPQHF
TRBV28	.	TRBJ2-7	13	CASRTGSSYEQYF
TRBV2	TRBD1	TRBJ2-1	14	CASSDRGSNNEQFF
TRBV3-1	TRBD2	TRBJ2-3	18	CASSQRLAGTLFTDTQYF
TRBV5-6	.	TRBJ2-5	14	CASSLVPSLETQYF
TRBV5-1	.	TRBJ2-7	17	CASSFRSRAGGSYEQYF
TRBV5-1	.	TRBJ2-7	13	CASSLHLTYEQYF
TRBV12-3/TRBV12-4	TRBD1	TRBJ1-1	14	CASSYRGLNTEAFF